These 17 T cell receptor beta chains came from one sample sequenced in a study of blood T cell repertoires in COVID-19. This table comes from immunoSEQ multiplex PCR, and its TCRdb copy is limited to in-frame clones, with some not included. The data hold around 170,000 clones, with about four fifths observed a single time. Sequences were obtained from PBMCs or T cells enriched from blood (not recorded which). The receptor set was obtained from a man between 50 and 59 years old who had recovered from COVID-19.

In regard to this clone: One end of the junction does not line up with germline, which may come from a read error. The chain is built from TRBV12-5 and TRBJ2-1; no reliable D call. This CDR3 is built from 12 residues. The germline CDR1 and CDR2 sequences are LGHNT and FRNRAP. In nucleotides, the CDR3 is TGTGCTAGTGGTTTGGATCAGTCGGAGCTGTTCTTC. It codes for CASGLDQSELFF.

The chain combines TRBV5-6 with TRBJ1-1, with TRBD1 matching 10 bases. The V gene end was trimmed by 6 bases and the J gene end by 3 bases; junction bases not matched to a gene: 11. The length of the CDR3 is 16 residues. Germline CDR1 SGHDT, CDR2 YYEEEE. DNA for the CDR3: TGTGCCAGCAACCTATTTCTCGGACAGGGGGACACTGAAGCTTTCTTT. Its translation: CASNLFLGQGDTEAFF.

This chain connects TRBV10-1 to TRBJ2-1; 9 bases match TRBD1. Per the germline V gene, CDR1 is WNHNN and CDR2 is SYGVQD (reference sequence). The CDR3 sequence is 16 residues long. Trimming at V came to 1 base and at J to 3 bases, leaving 4 bases not matched to a gene. CDR3 residues: CASSEFGQGYYNEQFF. CDR3 sequence (DNA): TGCGCCAGCAGTGAGTTCGGACAGGGGTACTACAATGAGCAGTTCTTC.

This chain connects TRBV6-1 to TRBJ2-7; D is possibly TRBD2 (5 bases). Trimming left V 2 bases short and J 6 bases short, with 8 bases between. The CDR3 extends over 12 amino acids. CDR1 MNHNS and CDR2 SASEGT come from the germline V gene. The CDR3, as DNA: TGTGCCAGCAGTGAATCAGGAGGCGAGCAGTACTTC. This encodes CASSESGGEQYF.

This clone has a handful of counts. The chain couples TRBV27 to TRBJ1-5, with D possibly matching TRBD1 (5 bases). Germline V CDR1 and CDR2: MNHEY, SMNVEV (reference sequence). V lost 1 base and J 6 bases, leaving 13 bases between the germline ends. The CDR3 has 15 residues. CDR3 protein: CASSLWAGMGQPQHF. The CDR3 bases are TGTGCCAGCAGTTTATGGGCAGGGATGGGTCAGCCCCAGCATTTT.

The genes are TRBV27 and TRBJ1-1, with D possibly matching TRBD1 (6 bases). This CDR3 has 17 residues. Per germline, CDR1 MNHEY and CDR2 SMNVEV (reference sequence). Trimming stripped 1 base from V and 0 bases from J, with 15 bases between. This CDR3 reads CASSLFGQGMVNTEAFF. CDR3 DNA: TGTGCCAGCAGTTTATTCGGCCAGGGGATGGTGAACACTGAAGCTTTCTTT.

The chain carries TRBV9 and TRBJ2-1, with 14 bases lining up with TRBD2. The CDR3 is 18 residues long. The J segment lost 4 bases and the V segment lost 2 bases, leaving 8 bases of the junction unmatched. Germline lookup yields CDR1 SGDLS and CDR2 YYNGEE. The chain's CDR3 is CASSVSGTSGGRYNEQFF. CDR3 in DNA: TGTGCCAGCAGCGTTTCCGGGACTAGCGGGGGCCGATACAATGAGCAGTTCTTC.

The chain's CDR3 is CASSETGGQGEQFF. DNA of the CDR3: TGTGCCAGCAGTGAAACGGGGGGGCAGGGTGAGCAGTTCTTC. V gene TRBV2 combines with J gene TRBJ2-1, with 8 bases aligning to TRBD2. J was trimmed by 9 bases and V by 2 bases; bases with no gene match: 6. Germline CDR1 SNHLY, CDR2 FYNNEI. The CDR3 contains 14 residues.

This clone was seen a single time. The chain couples TRBV28 to TRBJ1-1, with 7 positions matching TRBD1. Trimming took 6 bases from V and 7 from J; bases not matched to a gene: 8. Germline values: CDR1 MDHEN, CDR2 SYDVKM. The CDR3 extends over 13 amino acids. The CDR3 DNA reads TGTGCCAGCAGCCACCGGGACAGCAATGAAGCTTTCTTT. Translating gives CASSHRDSNEAFF.

The V call is TRBV7-9, the J call TRBJ2-7; TRBD2 aligns across 7 bases. J lost 1 base, V lost 1 base, and 10 bases had no gene match. Germline V gene sequence: CDR1 SEHNR, CDR2 FQNEAQ (reference sequence). The CDR3 has 17 amino acids. The chain's CDR3 is CASSLGGGRTTSYEQYF. CDR3 bases: TGTGCCAGCAGCTTAGGGGGGGGAAGGACAACGTCCTACGAGCAGTACTTC.

The V and J genes are TRBV5-1 and TRBJ2-5; 12 bases line up with TRBD1. Trimming cost V 4 bases and J 0 bases; bases outside gene matches: 4. The CDR3 covers 16 residues. Germline V gene lookup returns CDR1 SGHRS and CDR2 YFSETQ. The CDR3 DNA is TGCGCCAGCAGCGGGGGGACAGGGGGCTACCAAGAGACCCAGTACTTC. This encodes CASSGGTGGYQETQYF.

This clone was observed a few times. This chain connects TRBV7-6 to TRBJ2-2; maybe TRBD1 (7 bases). The V and J ends lost 2 bases and 4 bases respectively, with 11 bases between them. The CDR3 contains 15 residues. Germline V lookup: CDR1 SGHVS, CDR2 FNYEAQ. DNA for the CDR3: TGTGCCAGCAGCTTAATCCAGGGGGGCACCGGGGAGCTGTTTTTT. This translates into CASSLIQGGTGELFF.

J is TRBJ2-5 and V is TRBV7-3, with 11 bases aligning to TRBD2. Germline assignment: CDR1 SGHTA and CDR2 FQGTGA. The CDR3 has 18 amino acids. J was trimmed by 0 bases and V by 2 bases; bases with no gene match: 8. CDR3 loop: CASSLPLAGGSYQETQYF. The CDR3 nucleotides read TGTGCCAGCAGCTTACCGCTAGCGGGGGGTTCGTACCAAGAGACCCAGTACTTC.

The chain links TRBV19 to TRBJ2-5, with 7 positions matching TRBD1. Germline V gene lookup returns CDR1 LNHDA and CDR2 SQIVND (reference sequence). CDR3 length equals 12 residues. J lost 4 bases, V lost 5 bases, and 1 base had no gene match. The CDR3 DNA reads as TGTGCCAGTAGTTCAGGGGGAGAGACCCAGTACTTC. Translating it yields CASSSGGETQYF.

The gene calls are TRBV20-1 and TRBJ2-5; D is uncertain. Trimming removed 3 bases from V and 3 bases from J, with 8 bases in between. CDR1 and CDR2 (germline): DFQATT, SNEGSKA (reference sequence). CDR3 length equals 12 residues. Here the CDR3 DNA reads TGCAGTGCTAGTCACTCGGAAGAGACCCAGTACTTC. Residues: CSASHSEETQYF.

V usage is TRBV30 and J usage is TRBJ1-2; TRBD1 matches 7 bases. J lost 8 bases, V lost 2 bases, and 17 bases had no gene match. CDR1 and CDR2 (germline): GTSNPN, SVGIG (reference sequence). The CDR3 is 16 amino acids. Here the CDR3 reads CAWSQPRDRPMKGYTF. DNA of the CDR3: TGTGCCTGGAGTCAACCGAGGGACAGACCGATGAAAGGCTACACCTTC. Looking up the rest from reference TRBV30 and TRBJ1-2 gives the full variable domain: SQTIHQWPATLVQPVGSPLSLECTVEGTSNPNLYWYRQAAGRGLQLLFYSVGIGQISSEVPQNLSASRPQDRQFILSSKKLLLSDSGFYLCAWSQPRDRPMKGYTFGSGTRLTVV.

This rearrangement joins TRBV10-3 to TRBJ2-3, with TRBD2 identical over 13 bases. The CDR3 totals 16 residues. V lost 6 bases, J lost 3 bases, and 6 bases stayed unmatched. CDR1 and CDR2 (germline): ENHRY, SYGVKD. The CDR3 sequence: CAIRRTSGGGTDTQYF. The CDR3 region has the DNA TGTGCCATCAGGCGGACTAGCGGGGGCGGGACAGATACGCAGTATTTT.